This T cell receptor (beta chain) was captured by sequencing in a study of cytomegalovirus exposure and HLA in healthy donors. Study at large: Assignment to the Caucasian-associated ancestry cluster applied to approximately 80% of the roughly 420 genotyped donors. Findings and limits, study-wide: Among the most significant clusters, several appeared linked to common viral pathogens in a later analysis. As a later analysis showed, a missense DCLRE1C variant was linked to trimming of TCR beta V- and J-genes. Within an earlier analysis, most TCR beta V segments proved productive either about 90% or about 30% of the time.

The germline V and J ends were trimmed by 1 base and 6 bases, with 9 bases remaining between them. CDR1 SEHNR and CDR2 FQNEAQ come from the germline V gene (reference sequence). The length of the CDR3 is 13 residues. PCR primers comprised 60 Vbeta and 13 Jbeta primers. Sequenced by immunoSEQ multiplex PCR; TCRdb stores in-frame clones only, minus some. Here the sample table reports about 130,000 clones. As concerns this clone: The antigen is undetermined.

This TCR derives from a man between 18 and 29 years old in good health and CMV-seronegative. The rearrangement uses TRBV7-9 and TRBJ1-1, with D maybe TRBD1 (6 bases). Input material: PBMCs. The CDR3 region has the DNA TGTGCCAGCAGCTTAGACAGGGAATCTGAAGCTTTCTTT. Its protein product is CASSLDRESEAFF. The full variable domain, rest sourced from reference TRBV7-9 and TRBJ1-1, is DTGVSQNPRHKITKRGQNVTFRCDPISEHNRLYWYRQTLGQGPEFLTYFQNEAQLEKSRLLSDRFSAERPKGSFSTLEIQRTEQGDSAMYLCASSLDRESEAFFGQGTRLTVV.